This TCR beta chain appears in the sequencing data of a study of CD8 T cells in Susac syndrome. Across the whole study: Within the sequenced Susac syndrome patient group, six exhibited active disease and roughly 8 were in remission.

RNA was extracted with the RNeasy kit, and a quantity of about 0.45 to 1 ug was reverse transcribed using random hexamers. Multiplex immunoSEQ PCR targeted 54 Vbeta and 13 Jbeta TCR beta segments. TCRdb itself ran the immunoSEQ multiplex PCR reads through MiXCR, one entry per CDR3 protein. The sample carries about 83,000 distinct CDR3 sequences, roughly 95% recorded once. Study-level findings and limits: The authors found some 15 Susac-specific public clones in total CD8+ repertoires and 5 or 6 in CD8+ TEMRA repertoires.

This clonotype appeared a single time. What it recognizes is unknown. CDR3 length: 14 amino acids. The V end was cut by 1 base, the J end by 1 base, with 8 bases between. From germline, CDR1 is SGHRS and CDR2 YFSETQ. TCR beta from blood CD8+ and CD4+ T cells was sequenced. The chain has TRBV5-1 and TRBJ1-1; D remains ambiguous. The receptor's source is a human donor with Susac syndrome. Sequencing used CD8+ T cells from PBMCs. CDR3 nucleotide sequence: TGCGCCAGCAGCTTGACCGGTTGGAACACTGAAGCTTTCTTT. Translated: CASSLTGWNTEAFF.